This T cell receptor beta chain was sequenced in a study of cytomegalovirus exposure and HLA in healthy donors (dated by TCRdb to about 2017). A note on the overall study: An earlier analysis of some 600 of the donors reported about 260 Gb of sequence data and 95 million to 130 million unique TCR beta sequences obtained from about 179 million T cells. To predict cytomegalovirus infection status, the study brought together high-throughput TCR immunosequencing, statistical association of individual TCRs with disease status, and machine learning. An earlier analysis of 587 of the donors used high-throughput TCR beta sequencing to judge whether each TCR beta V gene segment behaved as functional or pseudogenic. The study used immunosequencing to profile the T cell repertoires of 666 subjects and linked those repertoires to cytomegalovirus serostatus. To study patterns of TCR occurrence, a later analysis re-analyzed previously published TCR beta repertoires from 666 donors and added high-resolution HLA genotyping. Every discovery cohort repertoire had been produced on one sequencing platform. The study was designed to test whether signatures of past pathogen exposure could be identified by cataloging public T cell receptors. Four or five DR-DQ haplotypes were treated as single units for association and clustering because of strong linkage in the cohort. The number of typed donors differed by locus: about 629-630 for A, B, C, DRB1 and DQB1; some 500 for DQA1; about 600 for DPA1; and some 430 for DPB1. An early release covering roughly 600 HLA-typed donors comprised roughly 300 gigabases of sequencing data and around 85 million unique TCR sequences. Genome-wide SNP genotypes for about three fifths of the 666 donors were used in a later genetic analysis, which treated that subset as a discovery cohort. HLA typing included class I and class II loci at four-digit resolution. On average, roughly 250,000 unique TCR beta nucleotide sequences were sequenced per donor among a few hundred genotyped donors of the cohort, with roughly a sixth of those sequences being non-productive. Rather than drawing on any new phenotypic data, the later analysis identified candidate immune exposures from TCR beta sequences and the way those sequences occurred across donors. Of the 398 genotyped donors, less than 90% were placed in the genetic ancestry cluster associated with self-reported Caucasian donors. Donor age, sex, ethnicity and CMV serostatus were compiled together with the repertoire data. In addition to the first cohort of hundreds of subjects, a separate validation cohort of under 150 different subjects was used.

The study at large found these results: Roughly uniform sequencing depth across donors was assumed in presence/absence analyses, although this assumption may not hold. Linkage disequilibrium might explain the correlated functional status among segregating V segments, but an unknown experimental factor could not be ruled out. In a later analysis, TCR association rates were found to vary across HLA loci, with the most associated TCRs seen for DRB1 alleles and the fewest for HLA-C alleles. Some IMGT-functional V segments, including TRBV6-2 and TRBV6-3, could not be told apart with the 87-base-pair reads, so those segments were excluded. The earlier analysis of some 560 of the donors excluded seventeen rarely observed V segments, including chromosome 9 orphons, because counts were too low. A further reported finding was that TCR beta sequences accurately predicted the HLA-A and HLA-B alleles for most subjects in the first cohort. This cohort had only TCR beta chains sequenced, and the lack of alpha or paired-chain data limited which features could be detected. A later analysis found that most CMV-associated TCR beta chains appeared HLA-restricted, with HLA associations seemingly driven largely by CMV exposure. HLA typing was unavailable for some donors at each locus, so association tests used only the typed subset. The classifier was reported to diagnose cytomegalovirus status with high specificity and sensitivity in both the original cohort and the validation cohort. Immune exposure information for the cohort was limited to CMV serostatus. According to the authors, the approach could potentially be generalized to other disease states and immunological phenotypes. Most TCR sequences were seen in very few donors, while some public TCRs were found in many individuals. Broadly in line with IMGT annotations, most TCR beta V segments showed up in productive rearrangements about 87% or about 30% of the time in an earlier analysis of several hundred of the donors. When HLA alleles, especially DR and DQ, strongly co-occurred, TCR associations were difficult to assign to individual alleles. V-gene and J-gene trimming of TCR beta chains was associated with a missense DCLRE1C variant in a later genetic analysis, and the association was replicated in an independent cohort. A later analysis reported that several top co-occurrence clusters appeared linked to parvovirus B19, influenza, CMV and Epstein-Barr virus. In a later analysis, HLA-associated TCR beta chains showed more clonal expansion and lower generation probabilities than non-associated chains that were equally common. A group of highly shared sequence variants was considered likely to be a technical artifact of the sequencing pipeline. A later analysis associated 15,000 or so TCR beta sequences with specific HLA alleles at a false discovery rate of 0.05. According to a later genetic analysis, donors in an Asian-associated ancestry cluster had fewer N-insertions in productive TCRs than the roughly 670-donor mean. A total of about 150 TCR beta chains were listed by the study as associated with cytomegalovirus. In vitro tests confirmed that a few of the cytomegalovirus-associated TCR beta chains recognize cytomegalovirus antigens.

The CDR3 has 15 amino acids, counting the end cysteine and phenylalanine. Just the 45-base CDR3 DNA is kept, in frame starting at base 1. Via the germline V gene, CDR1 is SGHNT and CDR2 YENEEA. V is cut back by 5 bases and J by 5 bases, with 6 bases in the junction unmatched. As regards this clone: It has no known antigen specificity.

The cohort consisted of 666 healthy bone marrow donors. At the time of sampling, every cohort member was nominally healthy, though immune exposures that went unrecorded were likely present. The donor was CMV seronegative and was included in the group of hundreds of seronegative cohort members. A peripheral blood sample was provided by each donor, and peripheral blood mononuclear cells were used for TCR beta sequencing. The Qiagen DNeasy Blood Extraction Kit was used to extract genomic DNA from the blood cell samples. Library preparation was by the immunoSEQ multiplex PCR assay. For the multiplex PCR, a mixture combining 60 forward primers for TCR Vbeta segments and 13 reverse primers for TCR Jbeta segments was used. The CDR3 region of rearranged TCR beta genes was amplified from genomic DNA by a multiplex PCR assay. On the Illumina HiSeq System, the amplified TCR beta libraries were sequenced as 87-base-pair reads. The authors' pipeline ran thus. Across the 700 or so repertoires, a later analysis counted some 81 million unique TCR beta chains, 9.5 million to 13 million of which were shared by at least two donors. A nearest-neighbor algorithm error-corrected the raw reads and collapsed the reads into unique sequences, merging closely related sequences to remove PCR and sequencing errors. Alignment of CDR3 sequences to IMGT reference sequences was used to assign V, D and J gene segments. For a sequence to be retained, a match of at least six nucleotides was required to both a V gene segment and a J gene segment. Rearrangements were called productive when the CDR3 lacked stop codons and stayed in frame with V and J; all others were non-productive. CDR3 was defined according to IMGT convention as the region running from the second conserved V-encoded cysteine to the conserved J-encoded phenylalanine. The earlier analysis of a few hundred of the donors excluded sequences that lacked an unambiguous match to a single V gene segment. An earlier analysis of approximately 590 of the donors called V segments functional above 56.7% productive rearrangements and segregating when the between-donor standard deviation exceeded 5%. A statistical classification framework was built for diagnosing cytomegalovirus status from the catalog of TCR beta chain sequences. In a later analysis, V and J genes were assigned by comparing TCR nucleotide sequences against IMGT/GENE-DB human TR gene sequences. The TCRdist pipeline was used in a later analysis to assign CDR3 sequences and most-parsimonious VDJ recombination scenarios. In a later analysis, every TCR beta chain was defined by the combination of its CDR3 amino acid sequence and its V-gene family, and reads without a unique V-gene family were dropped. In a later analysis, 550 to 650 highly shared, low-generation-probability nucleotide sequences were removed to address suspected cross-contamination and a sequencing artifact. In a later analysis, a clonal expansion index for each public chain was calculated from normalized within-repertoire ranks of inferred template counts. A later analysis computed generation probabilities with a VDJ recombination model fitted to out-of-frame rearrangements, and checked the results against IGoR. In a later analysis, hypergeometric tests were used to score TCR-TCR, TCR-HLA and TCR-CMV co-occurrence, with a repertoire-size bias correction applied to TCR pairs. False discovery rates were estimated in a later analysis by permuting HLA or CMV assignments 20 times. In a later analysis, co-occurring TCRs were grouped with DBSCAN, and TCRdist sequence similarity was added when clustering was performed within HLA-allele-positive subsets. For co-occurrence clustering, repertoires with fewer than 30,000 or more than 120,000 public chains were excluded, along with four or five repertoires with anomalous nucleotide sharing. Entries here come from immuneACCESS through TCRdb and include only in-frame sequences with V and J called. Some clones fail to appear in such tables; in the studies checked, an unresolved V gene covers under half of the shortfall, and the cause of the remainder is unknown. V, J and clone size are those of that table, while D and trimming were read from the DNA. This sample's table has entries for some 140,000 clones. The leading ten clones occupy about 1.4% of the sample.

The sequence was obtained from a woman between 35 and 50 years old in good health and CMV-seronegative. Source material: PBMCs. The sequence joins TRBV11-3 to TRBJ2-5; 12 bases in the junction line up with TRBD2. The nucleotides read TGTGCCAGCAGCCCTAGCGGGGGGGCCTATGAGACCCAGTACTTC. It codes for CASSPSGGAYETQYF.